The entry below describes one T cell receptor beta chain. Its antigen is not known. The sample comes from a study of a mutant IDH1 vaccine in newly diagnosed glioma. Background on the study: Sex distribution of treated patients was around 62% male and about 38% female; mean age was around 40 years. Prior therapy was radiotherapy, temozolomide, or both; most received both.

Regarding time point: baseline, week 1 (first vaccination visit). Treatment defined: pre-vaccination baseline after standard-of-care therapy. Per the germline V gene, CDR1 is ENHRY and CDR2 is SYGVKD. The V end was cut by 0 bases, the J end by 5 bases, with 14 bases between. The CDR3 extends over 16 amino acids. Points from the study as a whole: Alterations occurring in top peripheral T cell clonotypes seemed unrelated to pseudoprogression. Among patients, 90% to 95% showed immune responses induced by the vaccine.

Libraries were prepared by immunoSEQ multiplex PCR; TCRdb keeps only in-frame clonotypes and omits some of them. This sample has nearly 15,000 clones, with around 91% found just once. The material was PBMCs, obtained from a glioma patient treated with radiotherapy, temozolomide or both. The clonotype was recovered from a woman in her 40s with glioma. Some clones in this sample may be carry-over from other donors' samples. The chain uses TRBV10-3 and TRBJ2-4; D might be TRBD1 or TRBD2, each matching 5 bases. The CDR3 coding sequence is TGTGCCATCAGTGAGTCTGGGGCCAGGGACCAAAACATTCAGTACTTC. Its translation: CAISESGARDQNIQYF.